This TCR beta chain was found in a study of CD8 T cells in Susac syndrome. In regard to this clonotype: Its antigen remains unknown.

Germline V gene lookup returns CDR1 SNHLY and CDR2 FYNNEI. CDR3 length: 15 amino acids. The V end lost 0 bases, the J end lost 0 bases, and 9 bases lay between the germline ends. Findings and caveats of the study: In TEMRA cells and active patients, CD8+ clonal expansion in Susac reached its peak.

RNA amounts of about 0.5 to 1 ug underwent reverse transcription with random hexamers. Each CDR3 protein gets one entry after TCRdb re-called the immunoSEQ multiplex PCR reads with MiXCR. The profile shows about 190,000 distinct CDR3 sequences, around 93% of them singletons. Sample: CD8+ T cells from PBMCs. V usage is TRBV2 and J usage is TRBJ2-7, with no clear D. This TCR was recovered from a human donor with Susac syndrome. In DNA, the CDR3 is TGTGCCAGCAGTGAAGCCAGGCTATTCTCCTACGAGCAGTACTTC. As protein: CASSEARLFSYEQYF.